The clone carrying this T cell receptor (beta chain) was seen a few times. These data are taken from a study of cytomegalovirus exposure and HLA in healthy donors. The PCR contained 60 Vbeta and 13 Jbeta primers. TCRdb keeps only in-frame clones here, not all; method: immunoSEQ multiplex PCR. The sample holds fewer than 150,000 clones; roughly 74% are singletons and the top ten take 5.8%. Trimming shortened V by 0 bases and J by 5 bases, and 10 bases separated the two germline ends. Germline V gene sequence: CDR1 MGHRA, CDR2 YSYEKL. This CDR3 contains 14 residues. The sample comprised PBMCs. The clonotype was recovered from a woman between 50 and 59 years old in good health and CMV-seropositive. V usage is TRBV4-1 and J usage is TRBJ1-2; D not resolved. CDR3 sequence reads: CASSQDRSPYGYTF. CDR3 bases: TGCGCCAGCAGCCAAGACAGGTCCCCTTATGGCTACACCTTC.